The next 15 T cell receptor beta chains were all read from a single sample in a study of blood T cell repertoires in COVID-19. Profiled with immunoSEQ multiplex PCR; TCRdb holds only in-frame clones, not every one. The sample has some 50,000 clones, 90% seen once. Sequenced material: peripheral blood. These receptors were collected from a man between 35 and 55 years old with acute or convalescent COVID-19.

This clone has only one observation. Here the CDR3 reads CASAPRTGDVKLFF. CDR3 DNA sequence: TGTGCCAGCGCCCCGCGGACAGGGGATGTAAAACTGTTTTTT. V usage is TRBV3-1 (or the pseudogene TRBV3-2) and J usage is TRBJ1-4; 9 nucleotides match TRBD1. The CDR3 runs to 14 residues. CDR1 is LGHDT and CDR2 is YNNKEL in the germline V gene (reference sequence). J gave up 10 bases and V 8 bases, and 11 bases lay outside the gene matches.

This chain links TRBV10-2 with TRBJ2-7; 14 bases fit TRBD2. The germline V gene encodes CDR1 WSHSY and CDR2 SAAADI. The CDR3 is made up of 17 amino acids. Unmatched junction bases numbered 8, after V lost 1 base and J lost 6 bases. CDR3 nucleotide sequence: TGCGCCAGCAGTGAGTTGGGACTAGCGGGAGAGGTGTTCGAGCAGTACTTC. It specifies CASSELGLAGEVFEQYF.

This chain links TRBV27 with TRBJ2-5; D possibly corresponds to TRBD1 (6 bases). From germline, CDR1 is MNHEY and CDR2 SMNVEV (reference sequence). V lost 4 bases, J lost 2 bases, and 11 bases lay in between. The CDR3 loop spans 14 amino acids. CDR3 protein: CASSSRQAQETQYF. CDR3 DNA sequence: TGTGCCAGCAGTTCCCGACAGGCGCAAGAGACCCAGTACTTC.

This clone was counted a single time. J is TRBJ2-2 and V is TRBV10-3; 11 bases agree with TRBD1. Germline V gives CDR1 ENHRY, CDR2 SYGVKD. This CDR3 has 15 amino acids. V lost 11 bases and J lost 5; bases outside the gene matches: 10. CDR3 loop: CAAKGTGGTTGELFF. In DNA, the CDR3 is TGTGCCGCCAAGGGGACAGGGGGGACGACCGGGGAGCTGTTTTTT.

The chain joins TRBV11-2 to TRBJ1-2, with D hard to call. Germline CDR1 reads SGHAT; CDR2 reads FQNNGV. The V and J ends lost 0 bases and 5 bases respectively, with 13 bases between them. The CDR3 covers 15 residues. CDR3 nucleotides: TGTGCCAGCAGCTTAGAGGCGGGAGGTTATTATGGCTACACCTTC. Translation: CASSLEAGGYYGYTF.

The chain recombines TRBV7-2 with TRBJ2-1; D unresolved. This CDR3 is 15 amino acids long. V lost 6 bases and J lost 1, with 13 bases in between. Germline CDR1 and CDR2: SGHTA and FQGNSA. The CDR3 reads CASSYEVRSYNEQFF. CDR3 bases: TGTGCCAGCAGTTACGAGGTTCGGTCCTACAATGAGCAGTTCTTC.

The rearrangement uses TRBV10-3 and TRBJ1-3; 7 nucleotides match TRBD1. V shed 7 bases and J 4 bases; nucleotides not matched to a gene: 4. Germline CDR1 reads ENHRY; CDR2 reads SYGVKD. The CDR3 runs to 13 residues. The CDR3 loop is CAITSGQGNTIYF. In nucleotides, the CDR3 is TGTGCCATCACTTCGGGACAGGGAAACACCATATATTTT.

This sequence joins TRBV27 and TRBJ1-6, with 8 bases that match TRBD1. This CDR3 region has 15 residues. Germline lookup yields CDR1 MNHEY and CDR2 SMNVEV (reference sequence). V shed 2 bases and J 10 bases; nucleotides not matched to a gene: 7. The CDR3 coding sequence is TGTGCCAGCAGTTTAGGGGGGACAGGTGGGTCACCCCTCCACTTT. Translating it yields CASSLGGTGGSPLHF.

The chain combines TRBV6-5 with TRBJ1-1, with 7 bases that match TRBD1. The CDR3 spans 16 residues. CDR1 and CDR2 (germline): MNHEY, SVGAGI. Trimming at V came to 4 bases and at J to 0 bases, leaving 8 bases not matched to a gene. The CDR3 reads CASSSPARGLNTEAFF. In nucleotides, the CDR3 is TGTGCCAGCAGTTCCCCCGCGAGGGGGCTGAACACTGAAGCTTTCTTT.

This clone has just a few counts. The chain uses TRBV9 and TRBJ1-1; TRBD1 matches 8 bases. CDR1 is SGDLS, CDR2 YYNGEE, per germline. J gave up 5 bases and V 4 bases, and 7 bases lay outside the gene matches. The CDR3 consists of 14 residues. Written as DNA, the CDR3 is TGTGCCAGCAGCTTCCAGGGGGCGAGTACTGAAGCTTTCTTT. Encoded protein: CASSFQGASTEAFF.

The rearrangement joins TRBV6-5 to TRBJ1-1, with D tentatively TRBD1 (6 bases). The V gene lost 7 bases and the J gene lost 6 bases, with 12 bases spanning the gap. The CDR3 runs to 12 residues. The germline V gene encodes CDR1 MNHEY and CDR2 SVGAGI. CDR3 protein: CASTTGTAEAFF. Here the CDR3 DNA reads TGTGCCAGCACCACAGGGACCGCTGAAGCTTTCTTT.

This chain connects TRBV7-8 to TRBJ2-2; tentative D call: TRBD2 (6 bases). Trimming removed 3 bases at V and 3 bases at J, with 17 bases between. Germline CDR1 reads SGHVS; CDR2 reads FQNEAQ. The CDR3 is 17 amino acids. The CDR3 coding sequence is TGTGCCAGCAGCTTCAGATATACGGGAGAATACACCGGGGAGCTGTTTTTT. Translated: CASSFRYTGEYTGELFF.

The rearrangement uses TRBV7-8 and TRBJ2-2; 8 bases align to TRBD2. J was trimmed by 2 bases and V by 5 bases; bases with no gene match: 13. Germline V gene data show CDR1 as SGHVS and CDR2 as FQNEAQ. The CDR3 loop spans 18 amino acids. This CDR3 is CASSTRSSGGRNTGELFF. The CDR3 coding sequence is TGTGCCAGCAGCACTAGGAGTTCGGGAGGGCGAAACACCGGGGAGCTGTTTTTT.

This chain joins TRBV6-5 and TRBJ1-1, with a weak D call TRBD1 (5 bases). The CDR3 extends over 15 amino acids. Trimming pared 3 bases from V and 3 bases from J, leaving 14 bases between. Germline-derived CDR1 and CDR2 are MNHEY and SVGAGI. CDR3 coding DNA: TGTGCCAGCAGTTATGGGAAGGGGATAGACACTGAAGCTTTCTTT. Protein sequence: CASSYGKGIDTEAFF.

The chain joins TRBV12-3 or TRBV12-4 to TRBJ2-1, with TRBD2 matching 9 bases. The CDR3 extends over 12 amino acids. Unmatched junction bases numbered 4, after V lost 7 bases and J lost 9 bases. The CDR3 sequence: CASKGLAREQFF. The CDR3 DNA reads TGTGCCAGCAAAGGACTAGCGCGTGAGCAGTTCTTC.